Following are 11 T cell receptor beta chains from one sample sequenced in a study of CD8 T cells in ankylosing spondylitis. Regarding the study as a whole: A motif in TCR beta, a set of 8 or 9 highly homologous variants, appeared characteristic of ankylosing spondylitis blood.

These receptors' antigens are unknown. One entry per CDR3 protein, called by TCRdb with MiXCR from the 5' RACE reads. In the table there are a few hundred thousand distinct CDR3 sequences, roughly 8% of which are singletons. The sequenced sample was blood, either unsorted or a sorted T cell fraction (not recorded which). The source of these receptors is a male donor with ankylosing spondylitis.

This chain connects TRBV7-2 to TRBJ2-5; D is perhaps TRBD2 (5 bases). Germline values: CDR1 SGHTA, CDR2 FQGNSA. The CDR3 has 15 residues. With 1 base removed from V and 0 bases from J, the gap between germline ends came to 9 bases. CDR3 DNA sequence: TGTGCCAGCAGCTTAGGTAACGGGGACCAAGAGACCCAGTACTTC. Translation: CASSLGNGDQETQYF.

This clonotype was counted ten times or more. J is TRBJ2-2 and V is TRBV6-1; 7 bases align to TRBD2. V shed 4 bases and J 5 bases; nucleotides not matched to a gene: 13. CDR3 length: 17 residues. CDR1 and CDR2 from the germline V gene are MNHNS and SASEGT. The CDR3 loop is CASSGPMGGSWTGELFF. DNA for the CDR3: TGTGCCAGCAGTGGACCTATGGGCGGGAGTTGGACCGGGGAGCTGTTTTTT.

The chain combines TRBV7-8 with TRBJ2-1; TRBD2 aligns across 12 bases. The CDR3 has 16 residues. Trimming cost V 7 bases and J 3 bases; bases outside gene matches: 7. In germline, CDR1 is SGHVS, CDR2 FQNEAQ. CDR3 protein: CASTRLAGADYNEQFF. CDR3 nucleotides: TGTGCCAGCACCAGACTAGCGGGAGCGGACTACAATGAGCAGTTCTTC.

In this sample, this clonotype turned up a few times. V and J are TRBV10-3 and TRBJ2-3, with TRBD2 matching 7 bases. Looked up from germline, CDR1 is ENHRY and CDR2 is SYGVKD. The CDR3 loop spans 15 amino acids. With V trimmed by 6 bases and J by 4 bases, 10 bases remained unmatched. This CDR3 reads CAISGQPSGADTQYF. In nucleotides, the CDR3 is TGTGCCATCAGCGGCCAGCCTAGCGGTGCAGATACGCAGTATTTT.

The chain joins TRBV7-9 to TRBJ2-1; D may be TRBD1 (5 bases). Deletions cut 5 bases from V and 0 bases from J, with 14 bases between. The CDR3 has 16 residues. Germline V gene lookup returns CDR1 SEHNR and CDR2 FQNEAQ (reference sequence). The CDR3 nucleotides are TGTGCCAGCAGCCCCACCAGGGAAAACTCCTACAATGAGCAGTTCTTC. Protein sequence: CASSPTRENSYNEQFF.

This clonotype was picked up a small number of times. The chain employs TRBV2 and TRBJ2-3; D may be TRBD1 or TRBD2 (5 bases each). V was cut by 11 bases and J by 2 bases, with 23 bases left in between. Germline assignment: CDR1 SNHLY and CDR2 FYNNEI. The CDR3 runs 16 residues. The CDR3 coding sequence is TGTGCCGACGAGCCGGGGCCCCACCGCCTCACAGATACGCAGTATTTT. It is translated as CADEPGPHRLTDTQYF.

The chain recombines TRBV6-5 with TRBJ1-2, with a tentative D call TRBD1 (6 bases). Germline assignment: CDR1 MNHEY and CDR2 SVGAGI. CDR3 length: 18 amino acids. Deletions cut 2 bases from V and 0 bases from J, with 19 bases between. CDR3 coding DNA: TGTGCCAGCAGTTACCTTGTTGGGGGGCCCTTCACTAACTATGGCTACACCTTC. This translates into CASSYLVGGPFTNYGYTF.

The chain joins TRBV5-1 to TRBJ2-1, with TRBD2 as a possible D gene (6 bases). Between the trimmed V and J ends, which lost 1 base and 0 bases, there was a span of 20 bases. This CDR3 spans 19 amino acids. Germline-derived CDR1 and CDR2 are SGHRS and YFSETQ. This chain's CDR3 is CASSLPPGGRGASYNEQFF. CDR3 DNA: TGCGCCAGCAGCTTGCCCCCCGGGGGACGCGGAGCCTCCTACAATGAGCAGTTCTTC.

The rearrangement joins TRBV6-2 or TRBV6-3 to TRBJ1-6; 10 nucleotides match TRBD1. Germline CDR1 MNHEY, CDR2 SVGEGT. This CDR3 is built from 14 residues. The V gene end was trimmed by 6 bases and the J gene end by 10 bases; junction bases not matched to a gene: 6. The CDR3 loop reads CASSPGTGVSPLHF. CDR3 DNA sequence: TGTGCCAGCAGCCCCGGGACAGGGGTCTCACCCCTCCACTTT.

This clonotype was counted between two and nine times. This sequence joins TRBV7-9 and TRBJ2-1; possible D gene TRBD2, 7 bases. There are 14 residues in the CDR3. The germline V gene has CDR1 SEHNR and CDR2 FQNEAQ (reference sequence). The germline V and J ends were trimmed by 8 bases and 10 bases, with 21 bases remaining between them. In nucleotides, the CDR3 is TGTGCCAGCGGCGTCATGGGGGCTAGCGGCGAGCAGTTCTTC. Translating gives CASGVMGASGEQFF.

The CDR3 DNA is TGTGCCAGCAGCCCTAGTCACTGGAACAGGGACCTGTACGAGCAGTACTTC. The encoded protein is CASSPSHWNRDLYEQYF. The V and J genes are TRBV16 and TRBJ2-7; possible D gene TRBD1, 6 bases. Trimming cost V 4 bases and J 4 bases, with 23 bases left between them. There are 17 residues in the CDR3. Germline V lookup: CDR1 KGHSY, CDR2 FQNENV.